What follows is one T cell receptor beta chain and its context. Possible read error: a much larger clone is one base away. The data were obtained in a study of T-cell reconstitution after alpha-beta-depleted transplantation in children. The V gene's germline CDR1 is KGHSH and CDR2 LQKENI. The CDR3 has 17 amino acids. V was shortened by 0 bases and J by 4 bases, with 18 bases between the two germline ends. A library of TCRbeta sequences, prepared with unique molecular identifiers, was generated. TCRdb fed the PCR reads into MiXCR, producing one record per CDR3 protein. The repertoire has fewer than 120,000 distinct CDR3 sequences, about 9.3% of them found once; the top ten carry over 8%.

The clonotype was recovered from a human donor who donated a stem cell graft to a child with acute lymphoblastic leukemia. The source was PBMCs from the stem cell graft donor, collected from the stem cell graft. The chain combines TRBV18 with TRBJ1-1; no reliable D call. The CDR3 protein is CASSPPAHLVVPTEAFF. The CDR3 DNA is TGTGCCAGCTCACCACCTGCCCATTTAGTGGTTCCCACTGAAGCTTTCTTT.